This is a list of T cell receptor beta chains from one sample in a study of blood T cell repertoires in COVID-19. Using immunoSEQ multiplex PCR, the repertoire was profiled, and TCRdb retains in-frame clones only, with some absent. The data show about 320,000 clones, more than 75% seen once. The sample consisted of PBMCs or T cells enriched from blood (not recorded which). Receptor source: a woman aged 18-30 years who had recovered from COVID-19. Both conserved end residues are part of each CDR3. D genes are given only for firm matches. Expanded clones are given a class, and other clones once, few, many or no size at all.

DNA: TGTGCCAGCAGCCCCACGGGGGGATATGGCTACACCTTC; CDR3: CASSPTGGYGYTF; D: -; J: TRBJ1-2; size: -; V: TRBV7-3
DNA: TGTGCCGGCCGGGGGGAAGGGGTACATGGCTACACCTTC; CDR3: CAGRGEGVHGYTF; D: -; J: TRBJ1-2; size: few; V: TRBV2
DNA: TGTGCCAGTAGTATGGGACAGGGGGCTTACGAGCAGTACTTC; CDR3: CASSMGQGAYEQYF; D: TRBD1; J: TRBJ2-7; size: -; V: TRBV19
DNA: TGTGCCAGCAGCGCGACAGGGGGAAGGACTGAAGCTTTCTTT; CDR3: CASSATGGRTEAFF; D: TRBD1; J: TRBJ1-1; size: -; V: TRBV9
DNA: TGTGCCAGCAGCTTATTCGCAGGAGTCAGGGGAACAACTAATGAAAAACTGTTTTTT; CDR3: CASSLFAGVRGTTNEKLFF; D: -; J: TRBJ1-4; size: -; V: TRBV7-9
DNA: TGTGCCTGGAGCCTACAGGGGTATGGCTACACCTTC; CDR3: CAWSLQGYGYTF; D: TRBD1; J: TRBJ1-2; size: -; V: TRBV30
DNA: TGCGCCAGCAGCTTGCAGGGACAGGGAGGATCCTACGAGCAGTACTTC; CDR3: CASSLQGQGGSYEQYF; D: TRBD1; J: TRBJ2-7; size: -; V: TRBV5-1
DNA: TGTGCCAGCAGTTCCACCTTTCCGACAGCCTACGAGCAGTACTTC; CDR3: CASSSTFPTAYEQYF; D: -; J: TRBJ2-7; size: once; V: TRBV28
DNA: TGTGCCAGCAGTCCCGGGACAGCTTCCTACAATGAGCAGTTCTTC; CDR3: CASSPGTASYNEQFF; D: TRBD1; J: TRBJ2-1; size: -; V: TRBV2
DNA: TGTGCCAGCAGCGCGCCGCACCAGACTAACATTCAGTACTTC; CDR3: CASSAPHQTNIQYF; D: -; J: TRBJ2-4; size: -; V: TRBV5-5